This T cell receptor (beta chain) emerged from a study of T cell responses to AZD1222 COVID-19 vaccine. The study, taken as a whole, reports: Females outnumbered males among donors, who were mostly white British; clonal diversity was possibly underestimated. Researchers report vaccine-associated CD4 TCRs spanning spike, with dominance at 160-218 and 743-854. Repertoires were obtained solely post-peak T cell response.

Trimming cost V 1 base and J 0 bases, with 7 bases left between them. The V gene's germline CDR1 is SEHNR and CDR2 FQNEAQ (reference sequence). CDR3 size: 15 residues. TCRdb's copy holds only in-frame clones and misses some; the assay was immunoSEQ multiplex PCR. The sample yields some 250,000 clones, approximately 94% seen once. About this clone: Its target is not known.

The clonotype comes from an adult who received the AZD1222 COVID-19 vaccine. Sequences were derived from peripheral blood, sampled 28 days after the second AZD1222 dose. The rearrangement joins TRBV7-9 to TRBJ1-5, with D uncertain. CDR3 residues: CASSLDGYSNQPQHF. The CDR3 DNA reads as TGTGCCAGCAGCTTAGACGGCTATAGCAATCAGCCCCAGCATTTT.